This TCR beta chain is from a study of siplizumab effects on memory and regulatory T cells. Assay: immunoSEQ multiplex PCR; the TCRdb copy retains only in-frame clones and omits some. The data contain over 100,000 clones, over 90% of them singletons. Notes on this clone: Its target is not known.

Study-wide results and caveats: Siplizumab brought about a significant reduction in alloreactive sequences traceable to unstimulated CD4+ memory cells.

CDR1 and CDR2 from the germline V gene are LNHDA and SQIVND (reference sequence). Trimming took 2 bases from V and 9 from J; bases not matched to a gene: 16. The CDR3 is 18 amino acids. The gene calls are TRBV19 and TRBJ1-6; 7 positions match TRBD1. The sequenced material came from Tregs sorted from blood. This TCR was recovered from a human donor in good health. The CDR3 DNA is TGTGCCAGTAGTATACTTCCCCAACGACAGGGAGCGGGTTCACCCCTCCACTTT. Translated: CASSILPQRQGAGSPLHF.